This paragraph reports one T cell receptor beta chain. Its cognate antigen is unknown. These data belong to a study of shared clonotypes between healthy human individuals. General study results and limits: Compared with clonotypes that all four donors shared, non-shared clonotypes had lower generation probabilities.

Profiling relied on immunoSEQ multiplex PCR, and the TCRdb table lists in-frame clones only, not all of them. The sample records a few hundred thousand clones, under 80% being singletons. The sequenced material came from memory CD4+ T cells sorted from blood. Described subset: CD45RA-negative fraction. This receptor was obtained from a man aged 25 to 40 in good health.

CDR3 amino acids: CASTPGPGTGRTTGELFF. DNA for the CDR3: TGCGCCAGCACCCCCGGCCCCGGGACAGGACGGACCACCGGGGAGCTGTTTTTT. The chain is built from TRBV4-3 and TRBJ2-2, with 8 bases fitting TRBD1. Germline V gene data show CDR1 as LGHNA and CDR2 as YSLEER. After removal of 7 bases from V and 4 bases from J, the junction contained 17 bases not matched to a gene. The CDR3 sequence is 18 residues long.